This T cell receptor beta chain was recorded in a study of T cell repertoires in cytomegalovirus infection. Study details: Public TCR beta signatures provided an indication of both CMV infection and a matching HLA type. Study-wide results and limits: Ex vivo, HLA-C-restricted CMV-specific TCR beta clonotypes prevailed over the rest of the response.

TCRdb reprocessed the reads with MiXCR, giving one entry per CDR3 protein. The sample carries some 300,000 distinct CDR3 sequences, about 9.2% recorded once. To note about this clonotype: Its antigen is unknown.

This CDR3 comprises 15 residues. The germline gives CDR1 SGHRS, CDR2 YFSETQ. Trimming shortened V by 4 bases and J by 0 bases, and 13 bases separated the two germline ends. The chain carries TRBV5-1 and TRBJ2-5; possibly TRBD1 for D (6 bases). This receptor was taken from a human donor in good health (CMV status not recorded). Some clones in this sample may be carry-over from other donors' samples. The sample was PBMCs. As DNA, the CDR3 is TGCGCCAGCAGCGTAACGACAGGCTACCAAGAGACCCAGTACTTC. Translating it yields CASSVTTGYQETQYF.